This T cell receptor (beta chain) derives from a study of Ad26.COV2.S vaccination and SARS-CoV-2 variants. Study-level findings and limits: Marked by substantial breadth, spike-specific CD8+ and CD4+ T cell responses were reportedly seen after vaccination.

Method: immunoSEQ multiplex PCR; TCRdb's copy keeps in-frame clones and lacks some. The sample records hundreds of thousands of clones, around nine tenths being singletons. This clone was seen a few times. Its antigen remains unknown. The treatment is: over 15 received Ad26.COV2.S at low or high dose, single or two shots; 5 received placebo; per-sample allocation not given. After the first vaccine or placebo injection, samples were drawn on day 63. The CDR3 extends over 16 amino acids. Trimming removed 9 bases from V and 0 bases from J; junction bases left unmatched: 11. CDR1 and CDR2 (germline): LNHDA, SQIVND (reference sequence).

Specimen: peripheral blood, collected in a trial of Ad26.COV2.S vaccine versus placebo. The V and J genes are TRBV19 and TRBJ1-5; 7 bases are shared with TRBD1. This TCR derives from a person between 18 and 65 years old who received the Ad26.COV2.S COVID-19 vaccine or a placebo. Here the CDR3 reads CASRRDSQYSNQPQHF. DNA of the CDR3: TGTGCCAGCAGGCGGGACAGCCAATATAGCAATCAGCCCCAGCATTTT.